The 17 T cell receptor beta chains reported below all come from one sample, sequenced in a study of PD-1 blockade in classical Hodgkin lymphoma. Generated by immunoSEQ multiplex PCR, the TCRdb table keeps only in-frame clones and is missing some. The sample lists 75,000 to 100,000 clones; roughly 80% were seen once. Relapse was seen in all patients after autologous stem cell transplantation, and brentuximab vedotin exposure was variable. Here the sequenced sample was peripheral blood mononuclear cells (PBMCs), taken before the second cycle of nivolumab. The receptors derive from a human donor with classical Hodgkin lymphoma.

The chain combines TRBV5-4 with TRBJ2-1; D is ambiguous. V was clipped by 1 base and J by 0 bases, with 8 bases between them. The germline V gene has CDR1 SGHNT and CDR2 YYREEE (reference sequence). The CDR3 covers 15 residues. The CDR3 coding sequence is TGTGCCAGCAGCTTGCAACTCAGCTCCTACAATGAGCAGTTCTTC. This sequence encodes CASSLQLSSYNEQFF.

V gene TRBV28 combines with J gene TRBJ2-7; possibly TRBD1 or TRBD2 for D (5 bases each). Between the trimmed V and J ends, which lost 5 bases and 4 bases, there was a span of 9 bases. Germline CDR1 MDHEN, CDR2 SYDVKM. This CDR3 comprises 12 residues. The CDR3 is CASSLGAYEQYF. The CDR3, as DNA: TGTGCCAGCAGTCTCGGGGCTTACGAGCAGTACTTC.

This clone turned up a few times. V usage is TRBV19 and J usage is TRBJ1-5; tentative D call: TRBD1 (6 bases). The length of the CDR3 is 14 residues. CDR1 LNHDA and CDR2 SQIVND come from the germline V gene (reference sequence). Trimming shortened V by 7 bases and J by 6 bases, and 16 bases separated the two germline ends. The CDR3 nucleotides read TGTGCCAGTACCGACGGCGGGGGGCCTCAGCCCCAGCATTTT. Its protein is CASTDGGGPQPQHF.

In nucleotides, the CDR3 is TGTGCCAGCAGCGACAACCCGGACTCGACCTTTGAGACTGGAAACACCATATATTTT. As protein: CASSDNPDSTFETGNTIYF. The chain uses TRBV21-1 and TRBJ1-3. TRBV21-1 is a known pseudogene. CDR3 length: 19 amino acids.

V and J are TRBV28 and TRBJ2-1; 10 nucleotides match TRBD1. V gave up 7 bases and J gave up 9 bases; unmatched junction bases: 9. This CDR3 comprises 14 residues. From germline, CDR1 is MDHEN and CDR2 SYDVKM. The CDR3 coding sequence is TGTGCCAGCACCCTCAGGACAGGGGGAGTTGAGCAGTTCTTC. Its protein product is CASTLRTGGVEQFF.

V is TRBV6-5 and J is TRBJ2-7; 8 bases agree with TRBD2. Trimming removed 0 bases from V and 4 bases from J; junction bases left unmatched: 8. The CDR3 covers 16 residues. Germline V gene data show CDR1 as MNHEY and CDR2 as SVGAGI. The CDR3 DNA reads TGTGCCAGCAGTTACTCGATACTGGCGGGAGGTTACGAGCAGTACTTC. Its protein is CASSYSILAGGYEQYF.

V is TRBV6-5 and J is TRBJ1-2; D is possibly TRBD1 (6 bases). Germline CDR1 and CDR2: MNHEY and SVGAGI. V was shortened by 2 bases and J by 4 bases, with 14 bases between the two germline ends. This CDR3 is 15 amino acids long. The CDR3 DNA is TGTGCCAGCAGTTACCCGACAGGAAGCATCTATGGCTACACCTTC. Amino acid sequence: CASSYPTGSIYGYTF.

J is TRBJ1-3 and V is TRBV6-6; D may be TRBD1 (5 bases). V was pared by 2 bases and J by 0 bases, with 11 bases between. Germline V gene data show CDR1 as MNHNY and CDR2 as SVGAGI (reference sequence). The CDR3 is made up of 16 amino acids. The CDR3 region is CASSYTSGGSGNTIYF. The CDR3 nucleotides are TGTGCCAGCAGTTACACATCTGGGGGCTCTGGAAACACCATATATTTT.

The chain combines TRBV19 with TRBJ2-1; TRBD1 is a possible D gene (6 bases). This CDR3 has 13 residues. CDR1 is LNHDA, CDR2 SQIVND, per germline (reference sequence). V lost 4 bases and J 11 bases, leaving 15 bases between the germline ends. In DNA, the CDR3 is TGTGCCAGTAGTAACCAACAGGGAAACAAGCAGTTCTTC. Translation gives CASSNQQGNKQFF.

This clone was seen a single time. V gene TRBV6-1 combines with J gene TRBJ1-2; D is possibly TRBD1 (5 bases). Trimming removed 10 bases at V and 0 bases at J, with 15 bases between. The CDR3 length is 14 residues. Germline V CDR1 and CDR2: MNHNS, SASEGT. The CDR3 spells CATGAETTNYGYTF. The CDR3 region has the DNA TGTGCCACCGGGGCAGAAACCACTAACTATGGCTACACCTTC.

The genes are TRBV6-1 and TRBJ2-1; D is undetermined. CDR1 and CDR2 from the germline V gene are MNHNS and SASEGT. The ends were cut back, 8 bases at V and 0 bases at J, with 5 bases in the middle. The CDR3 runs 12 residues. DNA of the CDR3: TGTGCCAGCGGGCGCTCCTACAATGAGCAGTTCTTC. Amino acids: CASGRSYNEQFF.

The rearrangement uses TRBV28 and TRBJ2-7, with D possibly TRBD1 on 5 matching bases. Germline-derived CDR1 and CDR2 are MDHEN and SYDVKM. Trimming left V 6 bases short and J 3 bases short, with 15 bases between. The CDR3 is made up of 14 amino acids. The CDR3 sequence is CASSPGQERYEQYF. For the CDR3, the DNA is TGTGCCAGCAGCCCTGGACAAGAACGCTACGAGCAGTACTTC.

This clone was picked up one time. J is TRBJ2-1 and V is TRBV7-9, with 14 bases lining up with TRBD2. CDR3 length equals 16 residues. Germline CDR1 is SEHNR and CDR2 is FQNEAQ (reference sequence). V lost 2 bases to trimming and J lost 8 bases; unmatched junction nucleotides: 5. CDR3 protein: CASSLRTSGRMDEQFF. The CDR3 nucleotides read TGTGCCAGCAGCTTAAGGACTAGCGGGAGGATGGATGAGCAGTTCTTC.

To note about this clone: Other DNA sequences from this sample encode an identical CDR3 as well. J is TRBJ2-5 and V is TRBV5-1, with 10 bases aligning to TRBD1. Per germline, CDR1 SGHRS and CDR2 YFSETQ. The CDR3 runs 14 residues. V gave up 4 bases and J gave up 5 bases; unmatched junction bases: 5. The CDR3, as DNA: TGCGCCAGCAGCCCAGGGACAGGGGTTGAGACCCAGTACTTC. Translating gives CASSPGTGVETQYF.

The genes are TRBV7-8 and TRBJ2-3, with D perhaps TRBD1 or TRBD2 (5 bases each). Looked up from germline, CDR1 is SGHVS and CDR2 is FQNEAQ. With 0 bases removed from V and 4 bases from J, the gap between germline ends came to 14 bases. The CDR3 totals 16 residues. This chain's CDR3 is CASSLAPRVGADTQYF. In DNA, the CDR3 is TGTGCCAGCAGCTTAGCGCCCAGGGTGGGAGCAGATACGCAGTATTTT.

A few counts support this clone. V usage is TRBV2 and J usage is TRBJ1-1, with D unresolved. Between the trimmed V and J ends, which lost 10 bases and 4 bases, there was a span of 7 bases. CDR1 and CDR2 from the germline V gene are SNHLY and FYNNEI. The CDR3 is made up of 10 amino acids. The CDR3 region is CATWGTEAFF. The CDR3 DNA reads TGTGCCACCTGGGGCACTGAAGCTTTCTTT.

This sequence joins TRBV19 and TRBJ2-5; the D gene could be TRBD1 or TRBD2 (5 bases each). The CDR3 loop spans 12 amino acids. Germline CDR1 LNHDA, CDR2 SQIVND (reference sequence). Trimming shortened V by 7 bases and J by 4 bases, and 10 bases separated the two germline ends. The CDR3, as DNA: TGTGCCAGTACTGGGGGTGGAGAGACCCAGTACTTC. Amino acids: CASTGGGETQYF.